The sequence of this TCR beta chain was determined in a study of T cell repertoires in cytomegalovirus infection. Overall study context: The authors relied on CMV epitopes, both recently identified HLA-C-restricted and well-studied HLA-B-restricted. TCR beta signatures that were public indicated CMV infection and matching HLA type. Study conclusions and caveats: The ex vivo response showed dominance by HLA-C-restricted CMV-specific TCR beta clonotypes. CMV carriers having the relevant HLA were flagged by cumulative public TCR beta family frequency.

Details on this clonotype: Its specificity is not known. Sequence at one end of the junction differs from germline and may be a read error.

CDR3 length: 17 amino acids. Germline V gene lookup returns CDR1 MNHEY and CDR2 SVGAGI. TCRdb reprocessed the reads via MiXCR and lists one record per CDR3 protein. The data contain hundreds of thousands of distinct CDR3 sequences, 30% to 35% of them singletons. The chain uses TRBV6-5 and TRBJ2-5; 11 bases agree with TRBD2. The receptor's source is a human donor in good health (CMV status not recorded). Some clones in this sample may be carry-over from other donors' samples. The sequenced sample was cultured CD8+ T cells from PBMCs, obtained from culture after CMV antigen stimulation. The DNA of the CDR3 is TGTGCCAGCAGTGTGGGACTAGCGGTTGCCCCGGCAGAGACCCGGTACTTC. It codes for CASSVGLAVAPAETRYF.